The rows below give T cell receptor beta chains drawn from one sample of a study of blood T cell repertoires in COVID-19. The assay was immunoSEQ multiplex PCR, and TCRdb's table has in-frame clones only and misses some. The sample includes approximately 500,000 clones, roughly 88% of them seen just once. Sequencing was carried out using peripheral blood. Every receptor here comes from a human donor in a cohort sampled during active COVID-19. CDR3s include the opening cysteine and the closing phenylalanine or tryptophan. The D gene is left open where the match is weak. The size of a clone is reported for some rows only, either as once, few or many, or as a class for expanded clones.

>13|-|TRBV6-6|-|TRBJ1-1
CASSHGDYTEAFF
TGTGCCAGCAGTCACGGAGATTACACTGAAGCTTTCTTT
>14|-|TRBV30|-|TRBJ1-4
CAWSVGGAGEKLFF
TGTGCCTGGAGTGTGGGGGGGGCTGGTGAAAAACTGTTTTTT
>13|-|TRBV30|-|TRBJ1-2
CAWGVGAGRGYTF
TGTGCCTGGGGGGTGGGGGCTGGGCGAGGCTACACCTTC
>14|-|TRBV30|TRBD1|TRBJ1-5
CAWSVKGANQPQHF
TGTGCCTGGAGTGTAAAGGGGGCGAATCAGCCCCAGCATTTT
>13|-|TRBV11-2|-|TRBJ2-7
CASSSRPSYEQYF
TGTGCCAGCAGCTCCCGTCCCTCCTACGAGCAGTACTTC
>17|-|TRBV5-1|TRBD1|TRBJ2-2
CASRQSAGTGNTGELFF
TGCGCCAGCAGACAATCCGCCGGGACAGGGAACACCGGGGAGCTGTTTTTT
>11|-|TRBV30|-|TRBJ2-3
CAWSELDTQYF
TGTGCCTGGAGTGAACTAGATACGCAGTATTTT
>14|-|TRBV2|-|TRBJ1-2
CASSVRTGGNGYTF
TGTGCCAGCAGTGTGAGGACGGGAGGAAACGGCTACACCTTC
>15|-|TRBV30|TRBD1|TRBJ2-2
CAWSKDRVEIGELFF
TGTGCCTGGAGTAAGGACAGGGTGGAGATCGGGGAGCTGTTTTTT
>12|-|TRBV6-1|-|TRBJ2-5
CASSEVGYEGNF
TGTGCCAGCAGTGAAGTGGGGTACGAGGGAAACTTC
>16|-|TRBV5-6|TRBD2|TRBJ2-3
CASRRGTSGRKDTQYF
TGTGCCAGCAGACGAGGGACTAGCGGGAGGAAAGATACGCAGTATTTT
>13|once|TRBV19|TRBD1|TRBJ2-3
CASAGQVTDTQYF
TGTGCCAGTGCCGGACAGGTCACAGATACGCAGTATTTT
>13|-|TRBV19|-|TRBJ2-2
CASSMRDPGELFF
TGTGCCAGTAGTATGCGGGATCCCGGGGAGCTGTTTTTT
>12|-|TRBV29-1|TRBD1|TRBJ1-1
CSVGERTGKAFF
TGCAGCGTTGGGGAGAGGACAGGGAAAGCTTTCTTT
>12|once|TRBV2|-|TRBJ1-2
CASSVAKYGYTF
TGTGCCAGCAGTGTGGCAAAGTATGGCTACACCTTC
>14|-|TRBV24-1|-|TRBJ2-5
CATSDFRDQETQYF
TGTGCCACCAGTGATTTCCGGGACCAAGAGACCCAGTACTTC
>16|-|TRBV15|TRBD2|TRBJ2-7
CATSRDWAGAIYEQYF
TGTGCCACCAGCAGAGACTGGGCGGGAGCTATCTACGAGCAGTACTTC
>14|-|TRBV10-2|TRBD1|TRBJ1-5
CASSETGGNQPQHF
TGCGCCAGCAGTGAGACAGGGGGCAATCAGCCCCAGCATTTT
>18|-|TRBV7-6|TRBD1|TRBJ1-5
CASSRVDLDRDSNQPQHF
TGTGCCAGCAGCCGCGTTGATCTGGACAGGGATAGCAATCAGCCCCAGCATTTT
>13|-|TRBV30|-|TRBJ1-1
CATRTGSNTEAFF
TGTGCCACCCGGACGGGGTCCAACACTGAAGCTTTCTTT
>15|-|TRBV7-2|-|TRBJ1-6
CASSLGTWDNSPLHF
TGTGCCAGCAGCCTCGGGACATGGGATAATTCACCCCTCCACTTT
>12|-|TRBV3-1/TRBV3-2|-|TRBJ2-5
CASSHPRETQYF
TGTGCCAGCAGCCATCCTCGGGAGACCCAGTACTTC
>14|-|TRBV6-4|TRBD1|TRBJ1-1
CASKTGTEGTEAFF
TGTGCCAGCAAAACCGGGACAGAAGGCACTGAAGCTTTCTTT
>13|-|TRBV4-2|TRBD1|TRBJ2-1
CASRQGAYNEQFF
TGTGCCAGCCGACAGGGGGCTTACAATGAGCAGTTCTTC
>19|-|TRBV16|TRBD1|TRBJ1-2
CASSQSLGTGGKINYGYTF
TGTGCCAGCAGCCAATCGTTGGGGACAGGGGGCAAGATAAACTATGGCTACACCTTC
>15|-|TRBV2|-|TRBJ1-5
CASSFDRAGSQPQHF
TGTGCCAGCAGCTTTGATAGAGCGGGGAGTCAGCCCCAGCATTTT
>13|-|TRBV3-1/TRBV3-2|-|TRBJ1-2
CASSQGQINGYTF
TGTGCCAGCAGCCAAGGACAAATCAATGGCTACACCTTC
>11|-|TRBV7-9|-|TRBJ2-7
CASSFSPEQYF
TGTGCCAGCAGCTTCTCTCCCGAGCAGTACTTC
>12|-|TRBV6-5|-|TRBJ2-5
CASSLGQETQYF
TGTGCCAGCAGTCTCGGCCAAGAGACCCAGTACTTC
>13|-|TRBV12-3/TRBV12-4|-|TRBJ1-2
CASSLRGFDGYTF
TGTGCCAGCAGTTTACGGGGTTTTGATGGCTACACCTTC
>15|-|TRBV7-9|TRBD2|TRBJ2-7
CASSPSGLAAYEQYF
TGTGCCAGCAGCCCGTCGGGACTAGCGGCCTACGAGCAGTACTTC
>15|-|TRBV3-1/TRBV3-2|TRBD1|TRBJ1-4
CASSLQTGRNEKLFF
TGTGCCAGCAGCCTTCAGACAGGGCGGAATGAAAAACTGTTTTTT
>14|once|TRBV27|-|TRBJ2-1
CATTPMSTYNEQFF
TGTGCCACTACCCCGATGTCCACCTACAATGAGCAGTTCTTC
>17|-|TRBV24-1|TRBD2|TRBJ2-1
CATSDSASGISYNEQFF
TGTGCCACCAGTGATTCCGCCAGCGGGATCTCGTACAATGAGCAGTTCTTC
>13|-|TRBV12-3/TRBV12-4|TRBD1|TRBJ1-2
CASAIQGARGYTF
TGTGCCAGCGCTATACAGGGGGCGCGGGGCTACACCTTC
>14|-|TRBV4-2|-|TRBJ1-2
CASSQDLGAYGYTF
TGTGCCAGCAGCCAAGATTTGGGGGCCTATGGCTACACCTTC
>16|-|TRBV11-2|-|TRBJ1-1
CASSSQRQGSVREAFF
TGTGCCAGCAGCTCCCAACGGCAGGGTTCCGTCCGGGAAGCTTTCTTT
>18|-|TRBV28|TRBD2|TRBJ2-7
CASSLTGTSGVRDYEQYF
TGTGCCAGCAGTTTAACCGGGACTAGCGGGGTCCGCGACTACGAGCAGTACTTC
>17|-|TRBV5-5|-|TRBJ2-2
CASSHLRGARGGGELFF
TGTGCCAGCAGCCATCTCCGGGGGGCCAGGGGCGGCGGGGAGCTGTTTTTT
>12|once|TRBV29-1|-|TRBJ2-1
CSVGATYNEQFF
TGCAGCGTTGGGGCTACCTACAATGAGCAGTTCTTC
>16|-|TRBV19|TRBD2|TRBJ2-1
CASSQRLAGFYNEQFF
TGTGCCAGTAGTCAAAGGCTAGCGGGTTTCTACAATGAGCAGTTCTTC
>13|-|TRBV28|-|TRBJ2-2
CASSHRNTGELFF
TGTGCCAGCAGTCATAGGAACACCGGGGAGCTGTTTTTT
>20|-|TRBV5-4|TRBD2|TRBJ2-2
CASSLGGLAGGPVNTGELFF
TGTGCCAGCAGCTTGGGGGGACTAGCGGGAGGGCCTGTGAACACCGGGGAGCTGTTTTTT
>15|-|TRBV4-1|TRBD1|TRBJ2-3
CASSPGQGFSDTQYF
TGCGCCAGCAGCCCGGGACAGGGTTTTTCAGATACGCAGTATTTT
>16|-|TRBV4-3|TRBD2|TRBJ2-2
CASSLTSGRAAGELFF
TGCGCCAGCAGCCTAACTAGCGGGAGGGCCGCCGGGGAGCTGTTTTTT
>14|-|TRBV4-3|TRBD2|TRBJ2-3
CASSHTVAGDTQYF
TGCGCCAGCAGCCATACGGTAGCGGGAGATACGCAGTATTTT
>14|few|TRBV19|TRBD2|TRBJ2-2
CASSIKAGAGELFF
TGTGCCAGTAGTATAAAAGCGGGAGCCGGGGAGCTGTTTTTT
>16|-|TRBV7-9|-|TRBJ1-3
CASSLGTGTGRNTIYF
TGTGCCAGCAGCTTAGGGACTGGTACAGGGAGAAACACCATATATTTT
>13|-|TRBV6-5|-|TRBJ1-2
CASSTSGGYGYTF
TGTGCCAGCAGTACGTCCGGAGGGTATGGCTACACCTTC
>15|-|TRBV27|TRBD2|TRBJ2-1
CASSSPTGGINEQFF
TGTGCCAGCAGTTCACCAACGGGAGGGATCAATGAGCAGTTCTTC
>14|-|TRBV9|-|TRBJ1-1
CASSVRPEHGEAFF
TGTGCCAGCAGCGTGCGGCCTGAACACGGAGAAGCTTTCTTT